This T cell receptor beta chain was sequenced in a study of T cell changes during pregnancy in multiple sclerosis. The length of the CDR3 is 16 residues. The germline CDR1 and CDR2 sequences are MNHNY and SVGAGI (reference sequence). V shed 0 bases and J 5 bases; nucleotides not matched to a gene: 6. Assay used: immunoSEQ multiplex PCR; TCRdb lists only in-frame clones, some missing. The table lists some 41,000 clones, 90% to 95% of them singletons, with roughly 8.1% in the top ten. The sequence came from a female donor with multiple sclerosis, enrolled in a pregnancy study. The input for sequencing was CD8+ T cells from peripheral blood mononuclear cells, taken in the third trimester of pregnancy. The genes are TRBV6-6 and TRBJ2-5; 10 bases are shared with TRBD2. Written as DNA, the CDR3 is TGTGCCAGCAGTTACTCCCTAGCGGGAGCGAAGGAGACCCAGTACTTC. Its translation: CASSYSLAGAKETQYF.